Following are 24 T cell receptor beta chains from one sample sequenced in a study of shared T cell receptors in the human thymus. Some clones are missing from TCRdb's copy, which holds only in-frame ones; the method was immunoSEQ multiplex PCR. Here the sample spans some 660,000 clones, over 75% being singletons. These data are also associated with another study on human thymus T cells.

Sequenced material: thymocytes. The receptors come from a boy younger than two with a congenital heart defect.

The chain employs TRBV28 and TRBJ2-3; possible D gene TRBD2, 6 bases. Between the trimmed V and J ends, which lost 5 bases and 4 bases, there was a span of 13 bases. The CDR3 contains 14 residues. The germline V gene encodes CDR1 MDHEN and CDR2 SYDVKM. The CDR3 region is CASSGTGVADTQYF. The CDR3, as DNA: TGTGCCAGCAGTGGTACGGGGGTAGCAGATACGCAGTATTTT.

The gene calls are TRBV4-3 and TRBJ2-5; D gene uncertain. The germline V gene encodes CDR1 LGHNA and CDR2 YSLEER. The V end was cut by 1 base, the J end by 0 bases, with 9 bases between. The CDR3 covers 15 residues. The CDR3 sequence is CASSQARGDQETQYF. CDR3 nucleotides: TGCGCCAGCAGCCAAGCTCGAGGCGACCAAGAGACCCAGTACTTC.

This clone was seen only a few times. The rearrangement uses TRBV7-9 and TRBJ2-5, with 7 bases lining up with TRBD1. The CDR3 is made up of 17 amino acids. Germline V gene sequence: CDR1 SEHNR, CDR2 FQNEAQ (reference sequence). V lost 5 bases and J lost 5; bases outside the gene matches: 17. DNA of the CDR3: TGTGCCAGCAGCCCCCGTTCTCCCCCGACAGGGTGGGAGACCCAGTACTTC. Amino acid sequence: CASSPRSPPTGWETQYF.

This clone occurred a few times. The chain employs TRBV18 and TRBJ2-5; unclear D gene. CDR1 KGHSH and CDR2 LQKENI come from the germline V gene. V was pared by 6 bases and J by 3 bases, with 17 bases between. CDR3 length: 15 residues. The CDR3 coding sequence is TGTGCCAGCTCGCCTTCGGAGCGCAGTGAAGAGACCCAGTACTTC. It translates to CASSPSERSEETQYF.

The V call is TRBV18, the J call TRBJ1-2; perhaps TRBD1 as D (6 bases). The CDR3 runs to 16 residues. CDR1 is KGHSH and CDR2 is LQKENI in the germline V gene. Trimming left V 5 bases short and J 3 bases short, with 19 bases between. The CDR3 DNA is TGTGCCAGCTCAGATCTGGGGGGGGCGCGCGACTATGGCTACACCTTC. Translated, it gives CASSDLGGARDYGYTF.

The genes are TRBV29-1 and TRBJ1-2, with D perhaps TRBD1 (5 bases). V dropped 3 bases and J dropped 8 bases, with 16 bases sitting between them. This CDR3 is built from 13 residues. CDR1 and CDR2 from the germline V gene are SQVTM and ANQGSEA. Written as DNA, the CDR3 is TGCAGCGTTGACGAGAGGAGGGGTGGCGGCTACACCTTC. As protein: CSVDERRGGGYTF.

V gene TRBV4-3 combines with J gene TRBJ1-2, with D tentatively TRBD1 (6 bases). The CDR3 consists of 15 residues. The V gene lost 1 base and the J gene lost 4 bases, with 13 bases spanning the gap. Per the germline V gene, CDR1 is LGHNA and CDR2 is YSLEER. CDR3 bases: TGCGCCAGCAGCCAAGGGCTAGGACAGCTCTATGGCTACACCTTC. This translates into CASSQGLGQLYGYTF.

The CDR3 loop is CASRGQGDRQYGYTF. The DNA for the CDR3 is TGTGCCAGCAGAGGACAGGGGGATCGACAATATGGCTACACCTTC. The chain employs TRBV27 and TRBJ1-2; TRBD1 agrees at 10 bases. The CDR3 has 15 amino acids. The germline CDR1 and CDR2 sequences are MNHEY and SMNVEV (reference sequence). J lost 5 bases, V lost 6 bases, and 9 bases had no gene match.

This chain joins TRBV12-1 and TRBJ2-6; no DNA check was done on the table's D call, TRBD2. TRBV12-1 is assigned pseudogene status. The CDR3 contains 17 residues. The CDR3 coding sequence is TGTGCCAGCAGCTTTGTCTTCGGGGGGTTCGGGGCCAACGTCCTGACTTTC. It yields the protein CASSFVFGGFGANVLTF.

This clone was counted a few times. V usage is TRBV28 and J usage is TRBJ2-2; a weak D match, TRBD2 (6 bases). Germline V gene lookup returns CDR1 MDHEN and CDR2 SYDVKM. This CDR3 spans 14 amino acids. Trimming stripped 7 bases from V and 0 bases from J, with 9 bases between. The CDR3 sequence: CASTRTTNTGELFF. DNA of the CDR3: TGTGCCAGCACTAGGACTACGAACACCGGGGAGCTGTTTTTT. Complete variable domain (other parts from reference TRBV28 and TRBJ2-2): DVKVTQSSRYLVKRTGEKVFLECVQDMDHENMFWYRQDPGLGLRLIYFSYDVKMKEKGDIPEGYSVSREKKERFSLILESASTNQTSMYLCASTRTTNTGELFFGEGSRLTVL.

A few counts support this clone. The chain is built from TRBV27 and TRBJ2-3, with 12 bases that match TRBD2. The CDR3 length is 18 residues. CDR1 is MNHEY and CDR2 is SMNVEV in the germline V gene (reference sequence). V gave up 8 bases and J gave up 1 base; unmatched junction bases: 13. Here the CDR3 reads CASSRWLAGGPGTDTQYF. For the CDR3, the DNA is TGTGCCAGCTCCCGGTGGCTAGCGGGAGGGCCCGGCACAGATACGCAGTATTTT.

The CDR3 loop reads CAISGWLTGASYEQYF. CDR3 bases: TGTGCCATCAGTGGGTGGTTGACAGGGGCATCCTACGAGCAGTACTTC. V is TRBV10-3 and J is TRBJ2-7, with 8 bases fitting TRBD1. The germline gives CDR1 ENHRY, CDR2 SYGVKD. V lost 4 bases and J lost 1; bases outside the gene matches: 9. The CDR3 has 16 amino acids.

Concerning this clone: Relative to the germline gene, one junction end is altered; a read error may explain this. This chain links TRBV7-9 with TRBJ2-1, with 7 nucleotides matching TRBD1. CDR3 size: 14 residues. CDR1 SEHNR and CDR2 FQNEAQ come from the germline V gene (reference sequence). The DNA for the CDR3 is TGTGCCAGCAGCTCGGGGACAGTTTACAATCAGCAGTTCTTC. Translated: CASSSGTVYNQQFF.

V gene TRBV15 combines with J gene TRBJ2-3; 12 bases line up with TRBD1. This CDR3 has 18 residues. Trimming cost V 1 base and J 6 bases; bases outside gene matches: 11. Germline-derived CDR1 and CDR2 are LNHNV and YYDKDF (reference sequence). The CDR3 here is CATSRGGSGTGGEDTQYF. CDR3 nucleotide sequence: TGTGCCACCAGCAGAGGTGGGTCCGGGACAGGGGGCGAGGATACGCAGTATTTT.

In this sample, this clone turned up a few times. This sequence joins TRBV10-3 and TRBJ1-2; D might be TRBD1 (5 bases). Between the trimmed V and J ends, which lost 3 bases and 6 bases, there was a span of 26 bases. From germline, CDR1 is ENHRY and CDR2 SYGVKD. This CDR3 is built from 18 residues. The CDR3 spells CAISDPHKQGGHLHGYTF. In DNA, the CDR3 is TGTGCCATCAGTGACCCCCACAAGCAGGGAGGCCACCTCCATGGCTACACCTTC.

The CDR3 region is CASSRVGGMNTEAFF. CDR3 bases: TGTGCCAGCAGCCGGGTAGGAGGCATGAACACTGAAGCTTTCTTT. This chain joins TRBV5-8 and TRBJ1-1, with unresolved D. V was cut by 4 bases and J by 0 bases, with 13 bases left in between. The CDR3 is 15 residues long. Germline V gene data show CDR1 as SGHTS and CDR2 as YDEGEE.

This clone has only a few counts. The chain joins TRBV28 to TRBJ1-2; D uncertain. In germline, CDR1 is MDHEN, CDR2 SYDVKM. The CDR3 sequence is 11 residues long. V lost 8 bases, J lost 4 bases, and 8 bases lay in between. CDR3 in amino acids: CASLYPYGYTF. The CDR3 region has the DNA TGTGCCAGCCTATACCCCTATGGCTACACCTTC.

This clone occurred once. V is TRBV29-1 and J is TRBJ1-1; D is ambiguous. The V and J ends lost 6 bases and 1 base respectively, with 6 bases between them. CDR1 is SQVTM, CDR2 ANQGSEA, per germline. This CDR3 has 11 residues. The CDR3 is CSVNRNTEAFF. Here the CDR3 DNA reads TGCAGCGTCAACAGGAACACTGAAGCTTTCTTT.

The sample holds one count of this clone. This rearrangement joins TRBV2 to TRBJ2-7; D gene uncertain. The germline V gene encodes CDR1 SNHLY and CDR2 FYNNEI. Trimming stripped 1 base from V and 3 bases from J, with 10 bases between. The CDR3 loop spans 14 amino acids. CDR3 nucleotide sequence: TGTGCCAGCAGTGAAGTCCTCCCGGGCTACGAGCAGTACTTC. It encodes CASSEVLPGYEQYF.

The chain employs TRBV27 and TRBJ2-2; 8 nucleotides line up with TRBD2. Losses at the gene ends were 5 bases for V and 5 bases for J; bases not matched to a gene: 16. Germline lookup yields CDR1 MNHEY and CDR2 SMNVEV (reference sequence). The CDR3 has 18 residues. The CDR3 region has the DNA TGTGCCAGCAGTCTGGTCGGGGGAGCGGGAGTGCGGACCGGGGAGCTGTTTTTT. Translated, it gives CASSLVGGAGVRTGELFF.

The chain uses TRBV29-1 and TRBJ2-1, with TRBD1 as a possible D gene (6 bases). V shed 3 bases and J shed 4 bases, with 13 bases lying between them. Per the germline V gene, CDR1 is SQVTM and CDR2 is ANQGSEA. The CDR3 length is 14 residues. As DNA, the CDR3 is TGCAGCGTTGATAACAGGGAGATATACAATGAGCAGTTCTTC. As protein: CSVDNREIYNEQFF.

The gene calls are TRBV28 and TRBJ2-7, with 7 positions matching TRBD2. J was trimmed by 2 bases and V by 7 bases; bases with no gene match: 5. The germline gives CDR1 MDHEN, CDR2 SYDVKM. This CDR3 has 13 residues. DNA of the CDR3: TGTGCCAGCACTCGGGAGGCTCCCTACGAGCAGTACTTC. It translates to CASTREAPYEQYF.

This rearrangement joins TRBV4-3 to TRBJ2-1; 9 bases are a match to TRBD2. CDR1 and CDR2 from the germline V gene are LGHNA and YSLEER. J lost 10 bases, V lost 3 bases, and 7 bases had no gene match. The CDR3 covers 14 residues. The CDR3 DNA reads TGCGCCAGCAGCCAGGTCTTAGCGGGGGTAGAGCAGTTCTTC. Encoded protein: CASSQVLAGVEQFF.

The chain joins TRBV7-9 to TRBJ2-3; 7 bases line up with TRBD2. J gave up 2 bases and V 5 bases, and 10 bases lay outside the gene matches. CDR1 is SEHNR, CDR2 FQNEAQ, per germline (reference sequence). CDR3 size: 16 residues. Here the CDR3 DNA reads TGTGCCAGCAGCCCGGGGCCAGCGGGGTACACAGATACGCAGTATTTT. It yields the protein CASSPGPAGYTDTQYF.